This T cell receptor beta chain was documented in a study of blood T cell repertoires in COVID-19 (dated by TCRdb to about 2020). With respect to the entire study: Collaborator samples came from the United States, Italy and Spain and covered acute and convalescent phases of COVID-19. HLA class I and class II types, where available, came from metadata supplied by the sample provider rather than from assay-based typing. The material from the prospective study consisted of cDNA or gDNA derived from T cells, B-cell-depleted T cells, or PBMCs. A de-identified subject ID, COVID-19 status, age in years and sex were almost always included in the sample metadata. The samples were drawn from the first 160 participants of the ongoing ImmuneRACE study and from 1,200 or so subjects provided by 6 global collaborators. The dataset comprised deeply sampled blood TCRbeta repertoires from subjects exposed to, actively infected with, or recovered from COVID-19. The repertoires were released in a freely available public database meant as a resource for research on the immune response to SARS-CoV-2. The paper as a whole reports these results and caveats: How much clinical and demographic metadata was included differed by source and by participant, and the metadata was provided uncurated.

The immunoSEQ Assay, a bias-controlled multiplex PCR, was used to amplify TCRbeta CDR3 regions from genomic DNA. The source study handled its data this way. Within the assay, amplification of reference gene primers was used to estimate how many nucleated cells each sample contained. Sequence reads were collapsed and filtered to measure the absolute abundance of every unique TCRbeta CDR3 rearrangement. For each sample, productive Simpson clonality was calculated as the square root of Simpson's diversity index over productive rearrangements. TCRdb holds this immuneACCESS table with in-frame rearrangements only. Some clones are missing; in checked studies, unresolved V genes explain under half, and the rest has no known cause. That table gives V, J and clone size, and the DNA gave D and trimming. The sample table lists more than 250,000 clones, just over 85% of them with a count of one. The ten largest account for more than 9% of the sample.

Note on this clone: Its antigen remains undetermined. No base quality information exists; no much larger clone differs at one position.

In the prospective study, participants were roughly 18 to 100 years old, resided in fewer than 25 geographic areas of the United States, and were enrolled through a virtual design. In the prospective study, participants were assigned to cohorts based on the clinical history participants reported in a screening survey and a study questionnaire. Recovered participants in ImmuneRACE Cohort 3 were defined as having two consecutive negative NP/OP PCR tests, clearance from a healthcare professional, or resolution of symptoms. In the prospective study, whole blood, serum and a nasopharyngeal or oropharyngeal swab were collected from each participant by mobile phlebotomists. Prospective study participants could optionally give additional blood draws and questionnaires over an approximately 2-month period. Blood samples from the prospective study were shipped frozen or at room temperature prior to DNA extraction.

This sequence originates from a woman under 30 who had recovered from COVID-19. Specimen: PBMCs or T cells enriched from blood (not recorded which).

This receptor has the CDR3 CASSQDTAGDLYNEQFF. The sequence in DNA is TGCGCCAGCAGCCAAGATACAGCGGGGGATCTATACAATGAGCAGTTCTTC. Here the chain combines TRBV4-1 and TRBJ2-1; TRBD2 matches 8 bases in the middle. The CDR3 holds 17 amino acids from the cysteine to the phenylalanine. Only the CDR3 part of the read is kept: 51 bases, read in frame from the first base. V trim: 0 bases; J trim: 4 bases; unmatched bases: 8. CDR1 MGHRA and CDR2 YSYEKL were looked up in the germline V gene.